This T cell receptor (beta chain) was found in a study of T-cell memory formation after mild COVID-19. For the study at large: Among the donors, TCR clusters were largely specific to each donor.

V lost 5 bases and J 8 bases, leaving 10 bases between the germline ends. Germline CDR1 SNHLY, CDR2 FYNNEI. This CDR3 is built from 12 residues. 5'RACE with constant-segment primers built TCRalpha and TCRbeta cDNA libraries with UMIs. TCRdb analysed the 5' RACE reads with MiXCR anew, one entry per CDR3 protein. The top ten clones hold 8.1% of a sample with about 560,000 distinct CDR3 sequences, approximately 15% of them seen once. What was sequenced was PBMCs or a T cell subset sorted from them (not recorded which). This sequence joins TRBV2 and TRBJ2-1, with D unresolved. The receptor's source is an adult woman who had mild COVID-19 (a few samples of this study predate the infection). Cell type and time point are not known. CDR3 protein: CASSHVRHEQFF. The CDR3 region has the DNA TGTGCCAGCAGTCACGTCCGGCATGAGCAGTTCTTC.